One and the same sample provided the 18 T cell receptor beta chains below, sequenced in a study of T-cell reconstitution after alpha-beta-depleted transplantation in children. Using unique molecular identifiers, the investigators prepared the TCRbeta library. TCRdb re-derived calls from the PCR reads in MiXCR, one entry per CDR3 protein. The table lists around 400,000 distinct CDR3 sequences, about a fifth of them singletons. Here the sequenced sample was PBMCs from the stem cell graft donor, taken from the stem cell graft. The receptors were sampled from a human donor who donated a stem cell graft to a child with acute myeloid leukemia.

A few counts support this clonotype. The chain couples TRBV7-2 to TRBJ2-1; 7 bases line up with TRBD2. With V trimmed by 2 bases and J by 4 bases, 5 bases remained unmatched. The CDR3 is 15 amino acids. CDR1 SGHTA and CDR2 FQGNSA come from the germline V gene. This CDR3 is CASSLTSVIYNEQFF. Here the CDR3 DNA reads TGTGCCAGCAGCTTAACTAGCGTAATATACAATGAGCAGTTCTTC.

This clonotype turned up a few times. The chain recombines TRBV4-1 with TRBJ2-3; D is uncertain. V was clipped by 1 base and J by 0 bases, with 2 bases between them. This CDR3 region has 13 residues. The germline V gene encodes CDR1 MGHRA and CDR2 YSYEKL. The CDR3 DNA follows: TGCGCCAGCAGCCAAGTCAGCACAGATACGCAGTATTTT. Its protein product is CASSQVSTDTQYF.

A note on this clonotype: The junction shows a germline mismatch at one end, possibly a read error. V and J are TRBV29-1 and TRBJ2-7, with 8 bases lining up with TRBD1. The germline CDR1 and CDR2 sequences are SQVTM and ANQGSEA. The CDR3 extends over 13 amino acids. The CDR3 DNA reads TGCAGCGTTGATGGCAGGGGGCCCGCCGAGGAGTACTTC. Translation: CSVDGRGPAEEYF.

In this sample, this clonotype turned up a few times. CDR3 in amino acids: CASSPRADLEKLFF. The CDR3 DNA follows: TGCGCCAGCAGCCCCCGAGCTGACCTTGAAAAACTGTTTTTT. The chain has TRBV4-1 and TRBJ1-4; D remains ambiguous. Trimming left V 4 bases short and J 7 bases short, with 13 bases between. Germline-derived CDR1 and CDR2 are MGHRA and YSYEKL. CDR3 length: 14 residues.

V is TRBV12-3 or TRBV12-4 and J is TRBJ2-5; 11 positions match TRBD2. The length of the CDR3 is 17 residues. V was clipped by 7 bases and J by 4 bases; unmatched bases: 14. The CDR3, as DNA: TGTGCCAGCACCGTTACAGGGGTAGCGGGAGGGGCAGAGACCCAGTACTTC. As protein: CASTVTGVAGGAETQYF.

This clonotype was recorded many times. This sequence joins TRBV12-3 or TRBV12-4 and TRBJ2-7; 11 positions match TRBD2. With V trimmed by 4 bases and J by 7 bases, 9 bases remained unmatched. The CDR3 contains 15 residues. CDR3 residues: CASSSLATSGEEQYF. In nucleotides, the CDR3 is TGTGCCAGCAGTTCTCTTGCGACTAGCGGGGAAGAGCAGTACTTC.

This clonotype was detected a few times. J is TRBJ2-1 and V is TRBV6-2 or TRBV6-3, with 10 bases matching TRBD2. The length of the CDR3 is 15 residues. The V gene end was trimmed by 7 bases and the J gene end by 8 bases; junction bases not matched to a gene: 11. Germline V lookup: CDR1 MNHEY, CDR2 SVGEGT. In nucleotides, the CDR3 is TGTGCCAGCACTAGGATAGCGGGAGGAAACCATGAGCAGTTCTTC. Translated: CASTRIAGGNHEQFF.

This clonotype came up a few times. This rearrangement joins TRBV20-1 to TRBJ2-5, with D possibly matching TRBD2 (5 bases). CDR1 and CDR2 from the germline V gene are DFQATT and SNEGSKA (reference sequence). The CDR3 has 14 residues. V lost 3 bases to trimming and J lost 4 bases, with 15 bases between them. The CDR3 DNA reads TGCAGTGCTAGCTCTAGCCTGAGAATAGAGACCCAGTACTTC. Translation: CSASSSLRIETQYF.

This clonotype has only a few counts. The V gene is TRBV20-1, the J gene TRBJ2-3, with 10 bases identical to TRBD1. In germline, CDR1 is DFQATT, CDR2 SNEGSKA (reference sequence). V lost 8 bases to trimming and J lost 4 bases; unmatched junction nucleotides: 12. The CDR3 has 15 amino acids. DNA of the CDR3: TGCAGTACGCACGGGAGGGACAGGGGTCCAGATACGCAGTATTTT. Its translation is CSTHGRDRGPDTQYF.

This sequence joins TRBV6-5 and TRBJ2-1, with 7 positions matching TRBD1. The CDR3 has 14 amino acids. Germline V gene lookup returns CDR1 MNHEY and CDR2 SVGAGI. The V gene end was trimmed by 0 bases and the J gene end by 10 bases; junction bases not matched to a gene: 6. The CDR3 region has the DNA TGTGCCAGCAGTTACTCACAAGGGGGCCACGAGCAGTTCTTC. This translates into CASSYSQGGHEQFF.

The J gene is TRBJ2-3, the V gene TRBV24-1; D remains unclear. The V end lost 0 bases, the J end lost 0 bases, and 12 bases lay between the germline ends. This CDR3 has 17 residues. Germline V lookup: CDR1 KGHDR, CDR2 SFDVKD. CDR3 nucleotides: TGTGCCACCAGTGATTTGCCCACACGAGCTAGCACAGATACGCAGTATTTT. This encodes CATSDLPTRASTDTQYF.

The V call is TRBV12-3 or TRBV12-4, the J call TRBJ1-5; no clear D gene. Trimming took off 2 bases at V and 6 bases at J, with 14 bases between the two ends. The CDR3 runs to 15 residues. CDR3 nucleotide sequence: TGTGCCAGCAGTTTATTGGGTGGAGTCGGTCAGCCCCAGCATTTT. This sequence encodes CASSLLGGVGQPQHF.

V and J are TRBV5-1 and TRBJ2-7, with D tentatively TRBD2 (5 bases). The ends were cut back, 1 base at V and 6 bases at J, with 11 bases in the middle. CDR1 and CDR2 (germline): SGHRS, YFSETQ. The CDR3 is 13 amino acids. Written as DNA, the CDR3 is TGCGCCAGCAGCTTGCAACCGGGGTCCGAGCAGTACTTC. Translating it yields CASSLQPGSEQYF. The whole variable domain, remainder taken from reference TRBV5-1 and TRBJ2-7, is KAGVTQTPRYLIKTRGQQVTLSCSPISGHRSVSWYQQTPGQGLQFLFEYFSETQRNKGNFPGRFSGRQFSNSRSEMNVSTLELGDSALYLCASSLQPGSEQYFGPGTRLTVT.

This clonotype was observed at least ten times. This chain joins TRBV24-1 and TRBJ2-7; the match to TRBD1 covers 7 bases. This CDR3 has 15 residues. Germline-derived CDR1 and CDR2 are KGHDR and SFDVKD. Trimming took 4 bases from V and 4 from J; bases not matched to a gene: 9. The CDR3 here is CATSDGLGQLYEQYF. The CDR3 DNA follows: TGTGCCACCAGTGACGGATTGGGACAGTTATACGAGCAGTACTTC.

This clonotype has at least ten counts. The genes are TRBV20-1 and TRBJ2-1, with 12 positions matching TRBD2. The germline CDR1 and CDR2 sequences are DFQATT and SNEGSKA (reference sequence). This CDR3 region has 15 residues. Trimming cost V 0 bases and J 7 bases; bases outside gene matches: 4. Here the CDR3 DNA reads TGCAGTGCTAGAGACCCGACTAGCGGGAGAAATGAGCAGTTCTTC. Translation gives CSARDPTSGRNEQFF.

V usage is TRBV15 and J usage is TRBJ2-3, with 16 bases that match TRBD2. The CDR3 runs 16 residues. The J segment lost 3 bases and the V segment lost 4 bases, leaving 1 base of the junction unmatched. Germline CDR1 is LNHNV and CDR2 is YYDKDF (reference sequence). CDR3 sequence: CATSKGLAGGTDTQYF. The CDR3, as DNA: TGTGCCACCAGCAAGGGACTAGCGGGAGGGACAGATACGCAGTATTTT.

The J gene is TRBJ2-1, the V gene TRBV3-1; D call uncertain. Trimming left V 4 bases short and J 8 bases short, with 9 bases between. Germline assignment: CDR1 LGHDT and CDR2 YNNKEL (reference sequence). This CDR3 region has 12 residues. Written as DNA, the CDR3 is TGTGCCAGCAGCCTCCGCTTGGATGAGCAGTTCTTC. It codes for CASSLRLDEQFF.

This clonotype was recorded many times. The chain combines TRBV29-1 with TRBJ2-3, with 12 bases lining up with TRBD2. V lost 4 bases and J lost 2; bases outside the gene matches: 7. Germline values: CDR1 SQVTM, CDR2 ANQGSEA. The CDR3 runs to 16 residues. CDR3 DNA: TGCAGCGTTGTGCTCCTAGCGGGAGGGTACACAGATACGCAGTATTTT. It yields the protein CSVVLLAGGYTDTQYF.